This entry is about one TCR beta chain. Its antigen is still unknown. This may be a read error, as it is one base from a much larger clone. This sample stems from a study of T cell repertoires in cytomegalovirus infection. The overall study: Well-studied HLA-B-restricted CMV epitopes were used in the study alongside recently identified HLA-C-restricted ones. Findings and limits, study-wide: Identification of carriers of CMV plus the relevant HLA was performed using cumulative public TCR beta family frequency. Dominant in the ex vivo response were TCR beta clonotypes restricted by HLA-C and specific for CMV.

Each CDR3 protein is one row after TCRdb ran MiXCR on the reads. This sample carries some 130,000 distinct CDR3 sequences, around 32% of them seen once, and the ten largest clones take around half. This CDR3 comprises 13 residues. Germline V gene sequence: CDR1 SGHVS, CDR2 FNYEAQ. Sequencing used CD8+ T cells from cultured PBMCs, obtained from culture after CMV antigen stimulation. This chain links TRBV7-6 with TRBJ2-1; the match to TRBD2 covers 15 bases. The TCR sequence derives from a human donor in good health (CMV status not recorded). Some clones in this sample may be carry-over from other donors' samples. The CDR3 region is CVSSEGLAGGPVF. The CDR3 nucleotides read TGTGTCAGCAGCGAAGGACTAGCGGGGGGGCCGGTCTTC.